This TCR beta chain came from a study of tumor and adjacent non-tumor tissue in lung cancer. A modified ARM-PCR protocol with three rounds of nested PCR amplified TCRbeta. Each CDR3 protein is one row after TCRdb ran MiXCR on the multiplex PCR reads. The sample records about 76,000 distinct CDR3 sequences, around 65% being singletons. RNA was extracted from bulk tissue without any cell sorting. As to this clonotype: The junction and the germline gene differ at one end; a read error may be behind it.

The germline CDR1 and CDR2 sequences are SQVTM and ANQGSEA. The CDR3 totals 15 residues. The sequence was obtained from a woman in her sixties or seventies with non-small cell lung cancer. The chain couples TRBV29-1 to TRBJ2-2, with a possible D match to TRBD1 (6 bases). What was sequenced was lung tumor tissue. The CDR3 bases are TGCAGCACCCTTAACAGGGTAGAGAACACCGGGGAGTTGTTTTTT. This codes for CSTLNRVENTGELFF.